The 16 T cell receptor beta chains below come from one sample, sequenced in a study of blood T cell repertoires in COVID-19. Sequencing used immunoSEQ multiplex PCR; TCRdb keeps in-frame clones, though not all of them. This sample has hundreds of thousands of clones, with approximately 83% found just once. The sequencing sample was made of peripheral blood. The receptors were sampled from an elderly woman with acute or convalescent COVID-19.

There are many counts of this clone. This sequence joins TRBV7-9 and TRBJ2-1, with D perhaps matching TRBD1 (7 bases). Trimming took off 5 bases at V and 15 bases at J, with 14 bases between the two ends. Germline loops: CDR1 SEHNR, CDR2 FQNEAQ (reference sequence). This CDR3 contains 11 residues. In nucleotides, the CDR3 is TGTGCCAGCAGCGACAGGGAGGTGGGGTTCTTC. Protein product: CASSDREVGFF.

The V and J genes are TRBV19 and TRBJ1-5; D unresolved. V was clipped by 7 bases and J by 9 bases, with 19 bases between them. CDR3 length equals 14 residues. Germline CDR1 LNHDA, CDR2 SQIVND (reference sequence). The CDR3 protein is CASTGRETKPPQHF. CDR3 DNA sequence: TGTGCCAGTACCGGCCGGGAAACAAAGCCGCCCCAGCATTTT.

The CDR3 is CASTATDRASTYGYTF. CDR3 in DNA: TGTGCCAGCACCGCCACGGACAGGGCCTCCACCTATGGCTACACCTTC. V and J are TRBV6-6 and TRBJ1-2, with 8 bases that match TRBD1. Germline V lookup: CDR1 MNHNY, CDR2 SVGAGI (reference sequence). V was clipped by 7 bases and J by 4 bases; unmatched bases: 14. This CDR3 has 16 residues.

This chain links TRBV5-1 with TRBJ1-6; TRBD1 matches at 9 bases. Germline V gene data show CDR1 as SGHRS and CDR2 as YFSETQ. The junction had 5 bases not matched to a gene; V was cut back by 3 bases and J by 10 bases. The length of the CDR3 is 14 residues. CDR3 region: CASSSQGAGSPLHF. The CDR3 coding sequence is TGCGCCAGCAGCTCACAGGGGGCAGGGTCACCCCTCCACTTT.

The V call is TRBV12-3 or TRBV12-4, the J call TRBJ1-4; D not resolved. V was clipped by 7 bases and J by 7 bases, with 13 bases between them. The CDR3 length is 13 residues. The CDR3 DNA follows: TGTGCCAGCACACTAAAAGAAGGTGAAAAACTGTTTTTT. This sequence encodes CASTLKEGEKLFF.

The chain carries TRBV6-5 and TRBJ2-7; perhaps TRBD2 as D (5 bases). V was trimmed by 0 bases and J by 5 bases, leaving 14 bases between them. The CDR3 loop spans 15 amino acids. Germline lookup yields CDR1 MNHEY and CDR2 SVGAGI. The CDR3 bases are TGTGCCAGCAGTTACTCTCATGCGGGTGGGAACGAGCAGTACTTC. This sequence encodes CASSYSHAGGNEQYF.

In DNA form, the CDR3 reads TGCGCCACCCCCTTGGGGCGGTATAGCACAGATACGCAGTATTTT. It encodes CATPLGRYSTDTQYF. This chain uses TRBV10-1 with TRBJ2-3; a weak D match, TRBD1 (5 bases). The length of the CDR3 is 15 residues. Trimming removed 10 bases from V and 0 bases from J, with 17 bases in between. Germline V lookup: CDR1 WNHNN, CDR2 SYGVQD (reference sequence).

V and J are TRBV3-1 (or the pseudogene TRBV3-2) and TRBJ2-1, with 14 positions matching TRBD2. The CDR3 covers 15 residues. Looked up from germline, CDR1 is LGHDT and CDR2 is YNNKEL (reference sequence). J gave up 7 bases and V 5 bases, and 4 bases lay outside the gene matches. The CDR3 is CASSFRTSGGNEQFF. The CDR3 coding sequence is TGTGCCAGCAGCTTCCGGACTAGCGGGGGGAATGAGCAGTTCTTC.

This clone was counted a few times. This chain joins TRBV2 and TRBJ1-5, with D uncertain. Germline CDR1 is SNHLY and CDR2 is FYNNEI. The V and J ends lost 0 bases and 9 bases respectively, with 6 bases between them. The length of the CDR3 is 12 residues. The CDR3 bases are TGTGCCAGCAGTGAAGCCTCGAGGCCCCAGCATTTT. Its translation is CASSEASRPQHF.

The rearrangement links TRBV6-2 or TRBV6-3 to TRBJ2-7, with D perhaps matching TRBD1 (6 bases). Trimming took 4 bases from V and 5 from J, leaving 18 bases between them. The CDR3 loop spans 15 amino acids. The germline CDR1 and CDR2 sequences are MNHEY and SVGEGT. CDR3 region: CASSWPRGSTDEQYF. The DNA for the CDR3 is TGTGCCAGCAGTTGGCCCAGGGGATCCACCGACGAGCAGTACTTC.

The rearrangement links TRBV2 to TRBJ1-6, with 9 bases identical to TRBD1. V lost 7 bases, J lost 8 bases, and 3 bases stayed unmatched. The germline gives CDR1 SNHLY, CDR2 FYNNEI. There are 13 residues in the CDR3. The CDR3 here is CASTGQGDSPLHF. The CDR3, as DNA: TGTGCCAGCACGGGACAGGGTGATTCACCCCTCCACTTT.

The sample holds a few counts of this clone. The CDR3 DNA reads TGTGCCAGCAATCGACTAGCGGGCTACGAGCAGTACTTC. It translates to CASNRLAGYEQYF. The rearrangement links TRBV2 to TRBJ2-7, with 10 bases lining up with TRBD2. The trim removed 7 bases at V and 3 bases at J, leaving 3 bases unmatched. This CDR3 is 13 amino acids long. Germline V gives CDR1 SNHLY, CDR2 FYNNEI.

The gene calls are TRBV5-1 and TRBJ1-1, with D perhaps TRBD1 (5 bases). This CDR3 is 13 amino acids long. Germline V lookup: CDR1 SGHRS, CDR2 YFSETQ. Trimming cost V 2 bases and J 3 bases, with 8 bases left between them. Here the CDR3 DNA reads TGCGCCAGCAGCTTTGAAGGGGACACTGAAGCTTTCTTT. Amino acids: CASSFEGDTEAFF.

The chain recombines TRBV28 with TRBJ2-3; 11 bases agree with TRBD2. Per the germline V gene, CDR1 is MDHEN and CDR2 is SYDVKM. CDR3 size: 16 residues. J was trimmed by 6 bases and V by 3 bases; bases with no gene match: 8. CDR3 coding DNA: TGTGCCAGCAGTTTTTTGTTAGCGGGGGGGCTGGATACGCAGTATTTT. Translation gives CASSFLLAGGLDTQYF.

This clone has only a few counts. The chain has TRBV6-6 and TRBJ1-2, with 8 nucleotides matching TRBD1. The V gene's germline CDR1 is MNHNY and CDR2 SVGAGI (reference sequence). The V gene end was trimmed by 2 bases and the J gene end by 6 bases; junction bases not matched to a gene: 5. This CDR3 has 14 residues. This CDR3 is CASSYRPGGDGYTF. The CDR3 DNA reads TGTGCCAGCAGTTACCGGCCAGGGGGCGATGGCTACACCTTC.

This chain links TRBV28 with TRBJ1-5; D remains unclear. The CDR3 contains 13 residues. With 5 bases removed from V and 7 bases from J, the gap between germline ends came to 12 bases. Germline CDR1 reads MDHEN; CDR2 reads SYDVKM. The CDR3 loop is CASSQNAGQPQHF. The CDR3 DNA sequence: TGTGCCAGCAGTCAGAACGCGGGACAGCCCCAGCATTTT.